The 23 T cell receptor beta chains below were found in one sample sequenced in a study of T cell repertoires in cytomegalovirus infection. TCRdb called the reads again in MiXCR, with one record for every CDR3 protein. The sample holds 150,000 to 200,000 distinct CDR3 sequences, approximately 20% seen once. The sequencing sample was made of PBMCs. The origin of the receptors is a human donor in good health (CMV status not recorded). Some clones in this sample may be carry-over from other donors' samples.

With regard to this clonotype: The conserved closing phenylalanine or tryptophan is absent in this CDR3, likely reflecting a read error. Because the CDR3's place on the DNA is in doubt, the DNA is left out and the CDR3 is given as listed by TCRdb. The rearrangement joins TRBV23-1 to TRBJ2-3; TRBD2 is the table's D call and was not checked against the DNA. TRBV23-1 is an ORF; its function is uncertain. Including both end residues, the CDR3 is 19 amino acids long. This CDR3 is CASTPGTSGSSTGSLVPPG.

This clonotype was detected many times. The rearrangement links TRBV7-2 to TRBJ2-1; 10 bases fit TRBD1. Germline CDR1 is SGHTA and CDR2 is FQGNSA. The CDR3 has 13 amino acids. Trimming removed 5 bases from V and 7 bases from J; junction bases left unmatched: 2. The CDR3, as DNA: TGTGCCAGCAGCCCGGACAGGGGGAATGAGCAGTTCTTC. This gives the protein CASSPDRGNEQFF.

This chain joins TRBV20-1 and TRBJ1-1; TRBD1 matches at 10 bases. V gave up 0 bases and J gave up 8 bases; unmatched junction bases: 9. The CDR3 extends over 15 amino acids. Germline CDR1 DFQATT, CDR2 SNEGSKA (reference sequence). CDR3 coding DNA: TGCAGTGCTAGAGACTACGGGACAGGGGATTTGGAAGCTTTCTTT. As protein: CSARDYGTGDLEAFF.

There are a few counts of this clonotype. The rearrangement joins TRBV14 to TRBJ2-3; TRBD1 matches 10 bases. This CDR3 is 16 amino acids long. The junction had 6 bases not matched to a gene; V was cut back by 1 base and J by 5 bases. CDR1 and CDR2 from the germline V gene are SGHDN and FVKESK. CDR3 loop: CASSQVTGGIGDTQYF. The CDR3, as DNA: TGTGCCAGCAGCCAAGTGACAGGGGGCATCGGAGATACGCAGTATTTT. The entire variable domain, with the rest obtained from reference TRBV14 and TRBJ2-3, is as follows: EAGVTQFPSHSVIEKGQTVTLRCDPISGHDNLYWYRRVMGKEIKFLLHFVKESKQDESGMPNNRFLAERTGGTYSTLKVQPAELEDSGVYFCASSQVTGGIGDTQYFGPGTRLTVL.

This chain connects TRBV2 to TRBJ2-7; D gene ambiguous. V lost 3 bases and J lost 0, with 12 bases in between. The CDR3 length is 15 residues. Germline V lookup: CDR1 SNHLY, CDR2 FYNNEI. CDR3 in amino acids: CASSEIGQNSYEQYF. In DNA, the CDR3 is TGTGCCAGCAGTGAGATCGGCCAGAACTCCTACGAGCAGTACTTC.

The chain recombines TRBV20-1 with TRBJ2-3; 7 bases align to TRBD2. The germline gives CDR1 DFQATT, CDR2 SNEGSKA (reference sequence). This CDR3 has 16 residues. V shed 0 bases, J shed 3 bases, and the junction held 9 bases outside the gene matches. This CDR3 is CSARDWEGYETDTQYF. As DNA, the CDR3 is TGCAGTGCTAGAGATTGGGAGGGCTATGAGACAGATACGCAGTATTTT.

V and J are TRBV7-8 and TRBJ1-1, with a tentative D call TRBD1 (5 bases). Trimming took off 0 bases at V and 0 bases at J, with 11 bases between the two ends. Germline V gene lookup returns CDR1 SGHVS and CDR2 FQNEAQ. This CDR3 has 16 residues. CDR3 sequence (DNA): TGTGCCAGCAGCTTAGCTTCGGGACTGCTGAACACTGAAGCTTTCTTT. Encoded protein: CASSLASGLLNTEAFF.

The V call is TRBV12-3 or TRBV12-4, the J call TRBJ2-5; 8 positions agree with TRBD2. This CDR3 has 14 amino acids. J was trimmed by 2 bases and V by 6 bases; bases with no gene match: 5. The DNA for the CDR3 is TGTGCCAGCAGCAGCGGGGGACCTCAAGAGACCCAGTACTTC. Amino acids: CASSSGGPQETQYF.

This clonotype has at least ten counts. The rearrangement links TRBV28 to TRBJ1-5; D gene uncertain. Trimming cost V 1 base and J 6 bases, with 7 bases left between them. Per the germline V gene, CDR1 is MDHEN and CDR2 is SYDVKM. The CDR3 runs to 13 residues. Here the CDR3 reads CASSLLAGQPQHF. CDR3 coding DNA: TGTGCCAGCAGTTTATTGGCTGGTCAGCCCCAGCATTTT.

This clonotype was picked up a small number of times. V usage is TRBV6-2 or TRBV6-3 and J usage is TRBJ2-2; no firm D call. In germline, CDR1 is MNHEY, CDR2 SVGEGT. V was shortened by 3 bases and J by 5 bases, with 16 bases between the two germline ends. This CDR3 region has 16 residues. This CDR3 is CASSYIQSVGTGELFF. In DNA, the CDR3 is TGTGCCAGCAGTTATATTCAGTCAGTTGGAACCGGGGAGCTGTTTTTT.

This clonotype came up a few times. The chain recombines TRBV7-9 with TRBJ1-2, with D maybe TRBD1 (5 bases). CDR3 size: 15 residues. Per germline, CDR1 SEHNR and CDR2 FQNEAQ (reference sequence). Between the trimmed V and J ends, which lost 4 bases and 7 bases, there was a span of 19 bases. The DNA for the CDR3 is TGTGCCAGCAGCTCCCGGGACCCGGGGGGTGGTGGCTACACCTTC. Residues: CASSSRDPGGGGYTF.

Only a few counts were recorded for this clonotype. This chain joins TRBV11-3 and TRBJ2-1; 14 positions agree with TRBD2. The CDR3 has 20 residues. CDR1 SGHNT and CDR2 YENEEA come from the germline V gene. V shed 4 bases, J shed 0 bases, and the junction held 11 bases outside the gene matches. CDR3 amino acids: CASSSDHSGTSGSSYNEQFF. The CDR3 nucleotides read TGTGCCAGCAGCTCAGATCACTCCGGGACTAGCGGGAGCTCCTACAATGAGCAGTTCTTC.

The rearrangement uses TRBV12-5 and TRBJ2-3; D might be TRBD1 (6 bases). The CDR3 consists of 14 residues. Germline V gives CDR1 LGHNT, CDR2 FRNRAP. Trimming cost V 2 bases and J 4 bases, with 10 bases left between them. The CDR3 DNA reads as TGTGCTAGTGGTTTGCTCCGGACAGCAGATACGCAGTATTTT. Protein: CASGLLRTADTQYF.

In its sample, this clonotype was seen many times. The rearrangement links TRBV11-2 to TRBJ2-7; 9 nucleotides agree with TRBD1. Germline V lookup: CDR1 SGHAT, CDR2 FQNNGV. The CDR3 sequence is 15 residues long. V shed 4 bases, J shed 1 base, and the junction held 5 bases outside the gene matches. The CDR3 coding sequence is TGTGCCAGCAGCTCGGGACAGGGTCGGTCCTACGAGCAGTACTTC. Translating gives CASSSGQGRSYEQYF.

This clonotype has only a few counts. This rearrangement joins TRBV30 to TRBJ2-6; no clear D gene. Trimming pared 2 bases from V and 0 bases from J, leaving 8 bases between. The CDR3 spans 15 residues. Germline CDR1 and CDR2: GTSNPN and SVGIG (reference sequence). This chain's CDR3 is CAWSPVGSGANVLTF. As DNA, the CDR3 is TGTGCCTGGAGTCCGGTTGGCTCTGGGGCCAACGTCCTGACTTTC. Complete variable domain (other parts from reference TRBV30 and TRBJ2-6): SQTIHQWPATLVQPVGSPLSLECTVEGTSNPNLYWYRQAAGRGLQLLFYSVGIGQISSEVPQNLSASRPQDRQFILSSKKLLLSDSGFYLCAWSPVGSGANVLTFGAGSRLTVL.

This chain joins TRBV20-1 and TRBJ2-1; 7 bases match TRBD2. With V trimmed by 1 base and J by 9 bases, 3 bases remained unmatched. The CDR3 has 12 amino acids. Germline V gives CDR1 DFQATT, CDR2 SNEGSKA (reference sequence). The CDR3 nucleotides are TGCAGTGCTAGAGTGGCTAGCGGTGAGCAGTTCTTC. Residues: CSARVASGEQFF.

This clonotype was seen at least ten times. The gene calls are TRBV7-2 and TRBJ2-7; 9 bases are shared with TRBD2. The CDR3 totals 15 residues. The ends lost 0 bases at V and 2 bases at J; junction bases unmatched: 2. Germline V gene lookup returns CDR1 SGHTA and CDR2 FQGNSA. The CDR3: CASSLASGSTYEQYF. DNA for the CDR3: TGTGCCAGCAGCTTAGCTAGCGGGAGTACCTACGAGCAGTACTTC.

This clonotype was seen ten or more times. The J gene is TRBJ1-5, the V gene TRBV6-2 or TRBV6-3; D unresolved. Germline CDR1 is MNHEY and CDR2 is SVGEGT. V lost 2 bases and J 3 bases, leaving 8 bases between the germline ends. The CDR3 contains 14 residues. The CDR3 coding sequence is TGTGCCAGCAGTTACGGACCGCACAATCAGCCCCAGCATTTT. This gives the protein CASSYGPHNQPQHF.

The chain links TRBV9 to TRBJ1-4; D is ambiguous. V gave up 4 bases and J gave up 2 bases, with 12 bases separating them. The CDR3 totals 15 residues. Germline V gene data show CDR1 as SGDLS and CDR2 as YYNGEE. CDR3: CASSPRLSTNEKLFF. Here the CDR3 DNA reads TGTGCCAGCAGCCCACGGCTTAGCACTAATGAAAAACTGTTTTTT.

The chain employs TRBV7-2 and TRBJ1-1; possible D gene TRBD1, 6 bases. There are 16 residues in the CDR3. The V gene's germline CDR1 is SGHTA and CDR2 FQGNSA. V lost 5 bases to trimming and J lost 2 bases, with 18 bases between them. The DNA of the CDR3 is TGTGCCAGCAGCCTAGGGGGGGCAGGGATCAACACTGAAGCTTTCTTT. Its protein product is CASSLGGAGINTEAFF.

This clonotype came up many times. The chain combines TRBV7-2 with TRBJ1-4; 7 positions match TRBD1. CDR1 and CDR2 (germline): SGHTA, FQGNSA. Trimming took 5 bases from V and 5 from J; bases not matched to a gene: 8. The CDR3 loop spans 15 amino acids. CDR3: CASSPQGQKNEKLFF. The CDR3 DNA sequence: TGTGCCAGCAGCCCCCAGGGACAGAAAAATGAAAAACTGTTTTTT. Full variable domain (outside the CDR3, taken from reference TRBV7-2 and TRBJ1-4): GAGVSQSPSNKVTEKGKDVELRCDPISGHTALYWYRQSLGQGLEFLIYFQGNSAPDKSGLPSDRFSAERTGGSVSTLTIQRTQQEDSAVYLCASSPQGQKNEKLFFGSGTQLSVL.

This clonotype was picked up a small number of times. This sequence joins TRBV6-5 and TRBJ2-3; perhaps TRBD2 as D (6 bases). The ends were cut back, 5 bases at V and 1 base at J, with 13 bases in the middle. Germline-derived CDR1 and CDR2 are MNHEY and SVGAGI. This CDR3 is built from 15 residues. The CDR3 is CASSRRRGRTDTQYF. The CDR3 DNA reads as TGTGCCAGCAGTCGGAGGAGGGGCCGCACAGATACGCAGTATTTT.

This clonotype was seen more than once but under ten times. This chain uses TRBV7-6 with TRBJ1-6, with D perhaps matching TRBD1 (6 bases). Trimming took off 1 base at V and 7 bases at J, with 11 bases between the two ends. This CDR3 spans 15 amino acids. Germline V CDR1 and CDR2: SGHVS, FNYEAQ. CDR3 region: CASSLDRAANSPLHF. In DNA form, the CDR3 reads TGTGCCAGCAGCTTAGACAGGGCGGCGAATTCACCCCTCCACTTT. Full variable domain (remainder filled in from reference TRBV7-6 and TRBJ1-6): GAGVSQSPRYKVTKRGQDVALRCDPISGHVSLYWYRQALGQGPEFLTYFNYEAQQDKSGLPNDRFSAERPEGSISTLTIQRTEQRDSAMYRCASSLDRAANSPLHFGNGTRLTVT.